This T cell receptor (beta chain) was retrieved from a study of yellow fever vaccine responses in identical twins. Regarding the study as a whole: Vaccine-induced T cell responses in twins were reportedly observed to appear partly convergent, partly personalized.

In the case of this clonotype: Its target is unknown.

The CDR3 contains 14 residues. Between the trimmed V and J ends, which lost 2 bases and 5 bases, there was a span of 12 bases. One entry per CDR3 protein, called by TCRdb with MiXCR from the RT-PCR reads. The sample holds 3,900 or so distinct CDR3 sequences, under 85% seen once. J is TRBJ2-5 and V is TRBV12-3 or TRBV12-4; possible D gene TRBD2, 5 bases. The TCR originated in a woman aged 18-29 years who received the yellow fever vaccine. Specimen: T cells from blood (PBMCs), unsorted or a sorted subset (not recorded which), collected before or after yellow fever vaccination (not recorded which). The CDR3: CASSLNRRQETQYF. The CDR3 coding sequence is TGTGCCAGCAGTTTAAATCGGAGGCAGGAGACCCAGTACTTC.